This passage covers 2 T cell receptor beta chains from one sample sequenced in a study of T cells in localized non-small cell lung cancer. This table comes from immunoSEQ multiplex PCR, and its TCRdb copy is limited to in-frame clones, with some not included. The table shows 20,000 to 25,000 clones, with over 70% occurring only once. Sequencing used PBMCs, obtained before any cancer treatment. All receptors derive from a man aged 35 to 70 with stage II squamous cell lung carcinoma.

Remarks on this clone: It is likely a read error: a sequence one base away is far more abundant. The V and J genes are TRBV5-2 and TRBJ2-1. TRBV5-2 is marked as a pseudogene. The CDR3 covers 13 residues. CDR3 sequence reads: CASSHPYGVVEFF. In DNA, the CDR3 is TGTGCCAGCAGCCACCCCTACGGCGTAGTTGAGTTCTTC.

This chain joins TRBV25-1 and TRBJ1-1, with D uncertain. Trimming removed 3 bases from V and 5 bases from J, with 7 bases in between. The CDR3 runs to 12 residues. CDR1 and CDR2 (germline): MGHDK, SYGVNS. This CDR3 reads CASSEGRTEAFF. CDR3 in DNA: TGTGCCAGCAGTGAGGGAAGAACTGAAGCTTTCTTT.